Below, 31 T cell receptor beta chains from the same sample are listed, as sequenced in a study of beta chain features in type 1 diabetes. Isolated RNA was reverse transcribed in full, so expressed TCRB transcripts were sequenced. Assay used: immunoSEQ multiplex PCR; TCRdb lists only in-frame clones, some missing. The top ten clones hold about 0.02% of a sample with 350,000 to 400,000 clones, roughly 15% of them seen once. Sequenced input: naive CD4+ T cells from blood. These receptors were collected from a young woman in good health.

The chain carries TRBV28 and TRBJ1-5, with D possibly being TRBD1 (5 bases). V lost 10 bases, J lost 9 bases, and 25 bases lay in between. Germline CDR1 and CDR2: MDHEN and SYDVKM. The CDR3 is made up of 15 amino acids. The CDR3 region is CATSDSPMGLWPQHF. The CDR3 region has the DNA TGTGCCACTTCTGACAGCCCGATGGGGCTTTGGCCCCAGCATTTT.

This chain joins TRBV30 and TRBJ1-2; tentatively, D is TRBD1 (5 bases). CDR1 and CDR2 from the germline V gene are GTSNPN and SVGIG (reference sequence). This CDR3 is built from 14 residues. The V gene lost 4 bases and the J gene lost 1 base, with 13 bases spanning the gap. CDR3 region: CAWMRRGGNYGYTF. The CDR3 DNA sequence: TGTGCCTGGATGCGGCGGGGGGGTAACTATGGCTACACCTTC.

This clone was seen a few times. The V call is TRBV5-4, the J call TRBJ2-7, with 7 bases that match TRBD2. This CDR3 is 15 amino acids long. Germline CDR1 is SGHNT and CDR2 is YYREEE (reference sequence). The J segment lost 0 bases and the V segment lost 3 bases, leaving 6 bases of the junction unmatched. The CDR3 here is CASSSRAGRSYEQYF. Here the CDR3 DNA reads TGTGCCAGCAGCTCCAGAGCGGGACGCTCCTACGAGCAGTACTTC.

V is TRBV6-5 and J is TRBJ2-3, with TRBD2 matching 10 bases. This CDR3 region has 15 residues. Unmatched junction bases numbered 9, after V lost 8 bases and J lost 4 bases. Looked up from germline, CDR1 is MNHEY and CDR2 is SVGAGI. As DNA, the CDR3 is TGTGCCAGCCGTACGGCTAGCGGGAGAGCAGATACGCAGTATTTT. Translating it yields CASRTASGRADTQYF.

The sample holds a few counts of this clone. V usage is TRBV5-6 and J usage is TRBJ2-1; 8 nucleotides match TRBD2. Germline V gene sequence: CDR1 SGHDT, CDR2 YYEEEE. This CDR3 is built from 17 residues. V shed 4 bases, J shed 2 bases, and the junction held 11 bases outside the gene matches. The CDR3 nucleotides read TGTGCCAGCAGCACCCGTGGGCGGGAGGAACCCTACAATGAGCAGTTCTTC. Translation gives CASSTRGREEPYNEQFF.

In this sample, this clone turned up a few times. CDR3 sequence (DNA): TGTGCCAGCAGCGCCGGGACTAGGGACCAAGAGACCCAGTACTTC. This codes for CASSAGTRDQETQYF. This chain uses TRBV9 with TRBJ2-5; 8 nucleotides agree with TRBD2. This CDR3 contains 15 residues. Per germline, CDR1 SGDLS and CDR2 YYNGEE. J was trimmed by 0 bases and V by 3 bases; bases with no gene match: 4.

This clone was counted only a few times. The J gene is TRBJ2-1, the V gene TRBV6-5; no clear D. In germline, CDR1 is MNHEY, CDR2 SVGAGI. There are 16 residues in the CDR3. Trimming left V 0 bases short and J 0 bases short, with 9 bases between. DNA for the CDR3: TGTGCCAGCAGTTACTCGATACATGACTCCTACAATGAGCAGTTCTTC. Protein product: CASSYSIHDSYNEQFF.

CDR3 nucleotide sequence: TGCGCCAGCAGCGGCATTTATCTTGGGAACACTGAAGCTTTCTTT. Protein: CASSGIYLGNTEAFF. V usage is TRBV5-1 and J usage is TRBJ1-1; D ambiguous. Germline lookup yields CDR1 SGHRS and CDR2 YFSETQ. CDR3 length: 15 amino acids. The V end lost 4 bases, the J end lost 1 base, and 14 bases lay between the germline ends.

The CDR3 protein is CAWSVLNSGNTIYF. CDR3 nucleotide sequence: TGTGCCTGGAGTGTACTCAACTCTGGAAACACCATATATTTT. The V gene is TRBV30, the J gene TRBJ1-3; no clear D. Germline-derived CDR1 and CDR2 are GTSNPN and SVGIG (reference sequence). The CDR3 is 14 residues long. Trimming shortened V by 0 bases and J by 0 bases, and 6 bases separated the two germline ends.

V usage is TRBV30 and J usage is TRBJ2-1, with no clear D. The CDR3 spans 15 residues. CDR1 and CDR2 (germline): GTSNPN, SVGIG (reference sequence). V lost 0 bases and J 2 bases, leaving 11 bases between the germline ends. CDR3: CAWSVAANPYNEQFF. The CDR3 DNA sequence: TGTGCCTGGAGTGTAGCCGCTAACCCCTACAATGAGCAGTTCTTC.

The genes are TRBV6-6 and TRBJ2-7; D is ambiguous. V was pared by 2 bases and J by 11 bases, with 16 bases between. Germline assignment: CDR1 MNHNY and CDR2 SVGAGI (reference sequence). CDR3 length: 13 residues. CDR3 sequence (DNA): TGTGCCAGCAGTTACAGCCCAACCACTCCTGAGTACTTC. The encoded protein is CASSYSPTTPEYF.

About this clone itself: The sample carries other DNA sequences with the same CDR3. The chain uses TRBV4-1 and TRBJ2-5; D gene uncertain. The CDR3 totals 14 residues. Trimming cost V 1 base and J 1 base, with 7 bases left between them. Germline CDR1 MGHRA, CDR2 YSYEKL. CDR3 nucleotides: TGCGCCAGCAGCCAAGGATTAGTCCAAGAGACCCAGTACTTC. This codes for CASSQGLVQETQYF.

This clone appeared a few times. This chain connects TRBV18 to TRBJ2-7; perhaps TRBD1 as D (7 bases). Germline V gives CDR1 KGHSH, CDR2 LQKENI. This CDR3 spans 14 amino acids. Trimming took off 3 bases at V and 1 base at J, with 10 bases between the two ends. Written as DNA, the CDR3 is TGTGCCAGCTCACCCGCAGGGGGGTCCTACGAGCAGTACTTC. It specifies CASSPAGGSYEQYF.

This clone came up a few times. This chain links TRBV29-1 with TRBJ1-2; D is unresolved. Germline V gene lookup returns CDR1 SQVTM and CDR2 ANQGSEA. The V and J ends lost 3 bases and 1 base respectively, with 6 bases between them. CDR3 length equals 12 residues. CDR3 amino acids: CSVDPGNYGYTF. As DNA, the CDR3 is TGCAGCGTTGATCCGGGTAACTATGGCTACACCTTC.

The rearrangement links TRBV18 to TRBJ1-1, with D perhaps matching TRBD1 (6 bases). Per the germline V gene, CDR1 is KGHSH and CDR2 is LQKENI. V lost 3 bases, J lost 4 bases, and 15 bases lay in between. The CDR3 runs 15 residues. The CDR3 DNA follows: TGTGCCAGCTCACCCGCACAGGGCGTCAGCACTGAAGCTTTCTTT. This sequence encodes CASSPAQGVSTEAFF.

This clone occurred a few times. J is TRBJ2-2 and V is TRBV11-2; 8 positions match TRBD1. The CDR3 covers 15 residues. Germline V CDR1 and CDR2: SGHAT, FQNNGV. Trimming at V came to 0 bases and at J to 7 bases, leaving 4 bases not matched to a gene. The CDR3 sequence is CASSLEGQVVGELFF. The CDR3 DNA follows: TGTGCCAGCAGCTTAGAGGGACAGGTCGTCGGGGAGCTGTTTTTT.

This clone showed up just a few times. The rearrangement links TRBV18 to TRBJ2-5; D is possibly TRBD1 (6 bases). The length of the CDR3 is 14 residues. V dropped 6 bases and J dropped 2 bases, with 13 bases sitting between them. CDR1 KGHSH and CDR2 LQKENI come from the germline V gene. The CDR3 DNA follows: TGTGCCAGCTCCCTAGGACAGAATCAAGAGACCCAGTACTTC. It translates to CASSLGQNQETQYF.

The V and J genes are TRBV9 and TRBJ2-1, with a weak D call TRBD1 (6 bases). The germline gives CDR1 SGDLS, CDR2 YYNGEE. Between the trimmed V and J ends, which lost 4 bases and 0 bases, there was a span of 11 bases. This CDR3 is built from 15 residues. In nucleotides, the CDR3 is TGTGCCAGCAGCATCACAGGGAGCTCCTACAATGAGCAGTTCTTC. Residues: CASSITGSSYNEQFF.

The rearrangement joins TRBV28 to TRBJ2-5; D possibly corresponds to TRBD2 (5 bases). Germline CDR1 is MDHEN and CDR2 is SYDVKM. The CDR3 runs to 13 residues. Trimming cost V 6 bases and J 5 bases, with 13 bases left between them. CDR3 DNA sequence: TGTGCCAGCAGCCGGTGGGGAGCCGAGACCCAGTACTTC. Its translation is CASSRWGAETQYF.

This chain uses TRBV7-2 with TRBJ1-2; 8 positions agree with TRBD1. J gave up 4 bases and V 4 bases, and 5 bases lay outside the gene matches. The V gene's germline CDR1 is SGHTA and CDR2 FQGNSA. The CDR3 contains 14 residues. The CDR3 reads CASSYGQGSYGYTF. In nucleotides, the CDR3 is TGTGCCAGCAGCTACGGACAGGGCAGCTATGGCTACACCTTC.

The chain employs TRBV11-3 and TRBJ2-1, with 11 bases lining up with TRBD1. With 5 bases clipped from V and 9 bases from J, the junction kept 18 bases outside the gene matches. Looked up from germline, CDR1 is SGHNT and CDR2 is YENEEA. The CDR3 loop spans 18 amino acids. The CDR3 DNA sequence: TGTGCCAGCAGCCCCTCGATTGCGGGGACAGGGGGGTTCGGTGAGCAGTTCTTC. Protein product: CASSPSIAGTGGFGEQFF.

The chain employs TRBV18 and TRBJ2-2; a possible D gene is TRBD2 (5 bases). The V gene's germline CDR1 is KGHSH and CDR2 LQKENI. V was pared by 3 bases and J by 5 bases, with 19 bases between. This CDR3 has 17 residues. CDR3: CASSPIRRGRSTGELFF. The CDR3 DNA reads TGTGCCAGCTCACCTATACGACGGGGTCGTTCAACCGGGGAGCTGTTTTTT.

Here the CDR3 reads CASKLAGESYEQYF. The CDR3 DNA reads TGTGCCAGCAAACTAGCGGGAGAGTCCTACGAGCAGTACTTC. The chain links TRBV10-3 to TRBJ2-7; 11 positions match TRBD2. CDR3 length equals 14 residues. J was trimmed by 1 base and V by 10 bases; bases with no gene match: 6. In germline, CDR1 is ENHRY, CDR2 SYGVKD.

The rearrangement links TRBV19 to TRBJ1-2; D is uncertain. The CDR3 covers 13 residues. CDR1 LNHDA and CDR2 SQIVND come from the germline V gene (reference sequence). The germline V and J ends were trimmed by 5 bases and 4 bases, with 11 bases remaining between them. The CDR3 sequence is CASSGRLSYGYTF. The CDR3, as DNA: TGTGCCAGTAGTGGCAGGCTCTCCTATGGCTACACCTTC.

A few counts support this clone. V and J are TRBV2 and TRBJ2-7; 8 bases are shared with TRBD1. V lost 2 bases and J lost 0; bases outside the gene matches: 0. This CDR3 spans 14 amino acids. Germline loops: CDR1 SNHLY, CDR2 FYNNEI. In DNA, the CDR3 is TGTGCCAGCAGTGAACAGGGGGCCTCCTACGAGCAGTACTTC. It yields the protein CASSEQGASYEQYF. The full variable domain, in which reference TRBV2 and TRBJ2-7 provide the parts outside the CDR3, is EPEVTQTPSHQVTQMGQEVILRCVPISNHLYFYWYRQILGQKVEFLVSFYNNEISEKSEIFDDQFSVERPDGSNFTLKIRSTKLEDSAMYFCASSEQGASYEQYFGPGTRLTVT.

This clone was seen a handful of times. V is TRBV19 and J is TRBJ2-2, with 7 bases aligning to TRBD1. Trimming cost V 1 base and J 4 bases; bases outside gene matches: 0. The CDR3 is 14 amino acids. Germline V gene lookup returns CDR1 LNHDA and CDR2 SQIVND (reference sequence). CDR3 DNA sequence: TGTGCCAGTAGTATAGGGGACAGCACCGGGGAGCTGTTTTTT. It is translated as CASSIGDSTGELFF.

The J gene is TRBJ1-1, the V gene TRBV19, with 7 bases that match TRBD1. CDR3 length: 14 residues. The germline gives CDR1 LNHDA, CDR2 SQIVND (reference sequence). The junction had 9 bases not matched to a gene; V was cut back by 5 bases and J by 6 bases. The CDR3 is CASSPRDSRAEAFF. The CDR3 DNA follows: TGTGCCAGTAGTCCCCGGGACAGTAGAGCTGAAGCTTTCTTT.

CDR3 loop: CASSLVEVSLPALYEQYF. The CDR3 DNA is TGTGCCAGCAGCTTAGTTGAGGTGAGCCTCCCAGCCCTCTACGAGCAGTACTTC. The chain couples TRBV7-8 to TRBJ2-7; unclear D gene. Germline V CDR1 and CDR2: SGHVS, FQNEAQ. The CDR3 extends over 18 amino acids. The V end was cut by 1 base, the J end by 3 bases, with 22 bases between.

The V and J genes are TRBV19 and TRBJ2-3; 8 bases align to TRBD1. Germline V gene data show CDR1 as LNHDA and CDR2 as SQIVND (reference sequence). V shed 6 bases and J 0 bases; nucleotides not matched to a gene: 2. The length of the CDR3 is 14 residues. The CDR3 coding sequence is TGTGCCAGTAGCGGACAGGGCAGCACAGATACGCAGTATTTT. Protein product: CASSGQGSTDTQYF.

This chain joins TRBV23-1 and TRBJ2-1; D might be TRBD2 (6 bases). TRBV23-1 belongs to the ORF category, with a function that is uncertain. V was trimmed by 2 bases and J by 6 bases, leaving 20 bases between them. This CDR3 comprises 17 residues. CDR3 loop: CASSQRESAPRGNEQFF. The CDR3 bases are TGCGCCAGCAGTCAACGGGAGAGCGCACCACGGGGCAATGAGCAGTTCTTC.

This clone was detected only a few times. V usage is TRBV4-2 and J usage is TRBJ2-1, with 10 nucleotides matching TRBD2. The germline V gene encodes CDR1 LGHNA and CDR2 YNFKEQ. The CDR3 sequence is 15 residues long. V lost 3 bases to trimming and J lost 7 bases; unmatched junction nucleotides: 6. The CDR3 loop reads CASSHPAGGPNEQFF. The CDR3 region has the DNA TGTGCCAGCAGCCACCCAGCGGGAGGGCCGAATGAGCAGTTCTTC.